One and the same sample provided the 26 T cell receptor beta chains below, sequenced in a study of blood T cell repertoires in COVID-19. Profiling relied on immunoSEQ multiplex PCR, and the TCRdb table lists in-frame clones only, not all of them. The sample lists some 390,000 clones, just under 90% occurring once. Sequenced sample: PBMCs or T cells enriched from blood (not recorded which). The receptor set was obtained from a woman in her twenties or thirties who had recovered from COVID-19.

The rearrangement uses TRBV27 and TRBJ1-5; D ambiguous. Per germline, CDR1 MNHEY and CDR2 SMNVEV (reference sequence). The CDR3 has 12 residues. V lost 8 bases to trimming and J lost 4 bases, with 9 bases between them. The CDR3 sequence is CASGRDNQPQHF. Written as DNA, the CDR3 is TGTGCCAGCGGACGGGATAATCAGCCCCAGCATTTT.

The chain employs TRBV7-9 and TRBJ2-7; 7 bases align to TRBD2. CDR1 and CDR2 (germline): SEHNR, FQNEAQ (reference sequence). The CDR3 contains 14 residues. Trimming removed 3 bases from V and 5 bases from J; junction bases left unmatched: 7. The CDR3 DNA reads TGTGCCAGCAGCTTGGACGGGAGGCTAAACGAGCAGTACTTC. Encoded protein: CASSLDGRLNEQYF.

This clone appeared a single time. The chain combines TRBV10-3 with TRBJ1-3, with D perhaps TRBD1 (6 bases). Trimming took off 5 bases at V and 2 bases at J, with 16 bases between the two ends. The length of the CDR3 is 16 residues. Germline-derived CDR1 and CDR2 are ENHRY and SYGVKD. The CDR3: CAISSKGGGTGNTIYF. The CDR3 coding sequence is TGTGCCATCAGTTCCAAGGGGGGGGGAACTGGAAACACCATATATTTT.

This clone was recorded only once. The chain links TRBV4-3 to TRBJ2-1, with 8 positions matching TRBD2. J was trimmed by 3 bases and V by 1 base; bases with no gene match: 14. Germline V CDR1 and CDR2: LGHNA, YSLEER. The CDR3 totals 19 residues. The CDR3 reads CASSQGKIEVAGFYNEQFF. The CDR3 region has the DNA TGCGCCAGCAGCCAAGGCAAAATCGAAGTAGCGGGGTTCTACAATGAGCAGTTCTTC.

The J gene is TRBJ2-1, the V gene TRBV9, with D possibly TRBD1 on 5 matching bases. This CDR3 region has 15 residues. CDR1 and CDR2 from the germline V gene are SGDLS and YYNGEE. Deletions cut 0 bases from V and 9 bases from J, with 16 bases between. CDR3 sequence: CASSVAGKGWAEQFF. For the CDR3, the DNA is TGTGCCAGCAGCGTAGCAGGTAAGGGGTGGGCTGAGCAGTTCTTC.

The rearrangement joins TRBV30 to TRBJ1-4; 10 nucleotides match TRBD1. Germline V lookup: CDR1 GTSNPN, CDR2 SVGIG (reference sequence). Trimming removed 6 bases from V and 0 bases from J; junction bases left unmatched: 7. This CDR3 contains 16 residues. The CDR3 DNA follows: TGTGCCTGCCCGATGACAGGGGGCCCAACTAATGAAAAACTGTTTTTT. It is translated as CACPMTGGPTNEKLFF.

V and J are TRBV30 and TRBJ2-7; D might be TRBD1 (6 bases). The V end lost 8 bases, the J end lost 4 bases, and 12 bases lay between the germline ends. The CDR3 sequence is 11 residues long. The germline CDR1 and CDR2 sequences are GTSNPN and SVGIG (reference sequence). The CDR3 region has the DNA TGTGCCGTTGGACAGCTGTACGAGCAGTACTTC. Amino acid sequence: CAVGQLYEQYF.

The chain joins TRBV4-1 to TRBJ2-1; the match to TRBD2 covers 7 bases. From germline, CDR1 is MGHRA and CDR2 YSYEKL. Trimming removed 4 bases from V and 1 base from J; junction bases left unmatched: 4. The CDR3 is 15 residues long. CDR3 region: CASSPHGGSYNEQFF. In nucleotides, the CDR3 is TGCGCCAGCAGCCCCCACGGGGGGTCCTACAATGAGCAGTTCTTC.

This chain uses TRBV7-6 with TRBJ1-2; TRBD1 aligns across 11 bases. V lost 5 bases and J lost 0; bases outside the gene matches: 8. The CDR3 runs to 17 residues. Germline assignment: CDR1 SGHVS and CDR2 FNYEAQ. CDR3 region: CASSRGQGANPNYGYTF. The CDR3 DNA follows: TGTGCCAGCAGCCGAGGACAGGGGGCGAATCCTAACTATGGCTACACCTTC.

The rearrangement links TRBV20-1 to TRBJ2-7; no reliable D call. This CDR3 comprises 11 residues. With 5 bases removed from V and 4 bases from J, the gap between germline ends came to 9 bases. Germline lookup yields CDR1 DFQATT and CDR2 SNEGSKA (reference sequence). The CDR3 loop is CSALTEYEQYF. CDR3 sequence (DNA): TGCAGTGCTCTCACTGAATACGAGCAGTACTTC.

This clone was observed a single time. The V and J genes are TRBV28 and TRBJ1-1; no clear D gene. Trimming cost V 7 bases and J 7 bases, with 16 bases left between them. Germline CDR1 MDHEN, CDR2 SYDVKM. The CDR3 is made up of 13 amino acids. The CDR3 here is CASTFLLAVEAFF. CDR3 in DNA: TGTGCCAGCACCTTCCTGTTGGCGGTTGAAGCTTTCTTT.

CDR3 in amino acids: CASSLTGYEQYF. In DNA form, the CDR3 reads TGTGCCAGCAGTTTAACTGGTTACGAGCAGTACTTC. The chain carries TRBV12-3 or TRBV12-4 and TRBJ2-7; no clear D gene. Trimming removed 2 bases at V and 4 bases at J, with 6 bases between. The CDR3 is made up of 12 amino acids.

This rearrangement joins TRBV12-3 or TRBV12-4 to TRBJ2-2; D is possibly TRBD1 (5 bases). CDR3 length: 12 amino acids. Trimming removed 6 bases from V and 5 bases from J, with 7 bases in between. CDR3 sequence: CASSRVTGELFF. The CDR3 region has the DNA TGTGCCAGCAGCAGGGTTACCGGGGAGCTGTTTTTT.

The chain employs TRBV29-1 and TRBJ2-2; D is perhaps TRBD2 (5 bases). V was trimmed by 4 bases and J by 6 bases, leaving 12 bases between them. Per the germline V gene, CDR1 is SQVTM and CDR2 is ANQGSEA. The CDR3 is 13 amino acids. The CDR3 coding sequence is TGCAGCGTTGGGGTTAGCGAAGCCGGGGAGCTGTTTTTT. Translated, it gives CSVGVSEAGELFF.

This clone was found a few times. The chain links TRBV7-9 to TRBJ1-1; D may be TRBD1 (5 bases). This CDR3 is built from 17 residues. V was cut by 5 bases and J by 0 bases, with 19 bases left in between. CDR1 is SEHNR, CDR2 FQNEAQ, per germline (reference sequence). The CDR3, as DNA: TGTGCCAGCAGCCCCGACGGACACGGGTTCATGAACACTGAAGCTTTCTTT. It is translated as CASSPDGHGFMNTEAFF.

The J gene is TRBJ2-7, the V gene TRBV27; TRBD2 is a possible D gene (6 bases). CDR3 length equals 14 residues. V was trimmed by 2 bases and J by 6 bases, leaving 14 bases between them. From germline, CDR1 is MNHEY and CDR2 SMNVEV (reference sequence). The CDR3 region has the DNA TGTGCCAGCAGTTTAAATTGGCGGGGATCCGAGCAGTACTTC. Protein: CASSLNWRGSEQYF.

The chain couples TRBV15 to TRBJ2-7; 10 bases align to TRBD1. CDR3 length: 14 amino acids. V lost 6 bases to trimming and J lost 6 bases; unmatched junction nucleotides: 8. The V gene's germline CDR1 is LNHNV and CDR2 YYDKDF (reference sequence). The CDR3, as DNA: TGTGCCACCAGACCCCCGGGACAGGGGTTCGAGCAGTACTTC. This encodes CATRPPGQGFEQYF.

The V call is TRBV27, the J call TRBJ2-7; 8 positions agree with TRBD1. Germline assignment: CDR1 MNHEY and CDR2 SMNVEV (reference sequence). Losses at the gene ends were 5 bases for V and 0 bases for J; bases not matched to a gene: 9. The CDR3 is 16 residues long. The CDR3 reads CASSPTGGRHSYEQYF. CDR3 coding DNA: TGTGCCAGCAGTCCCACAGGGGGTAGGCACTCCTACGAGCAGTACTTC.

This chain uses TRBV6-5 with TRBJ1-1; perhaps TRBD1 as D (6 bases). V lost 7 bases, J lost 7 bases, and 16 bases lay in between. The CDR3 is made up of 13 amino acids. In germline, CDR1 is MNHEY, CDR2 SVGAGI. The DNA for the CDR3 is TGTGCCAGCACCCGCGGACAGAGGCTTGAAGCTTTCTTT. This gives the protein CASTRGQRLEAFF.

As to this clone: Other DNA sequences in this specimen translate into the identical CDR3. The chain joins TRBV9 to TRBJ2-5, with 10 bases matching TRBD2. Germline loops: CDR1 SGDLS, CDR2 YYNGEE. V dropped 0 bases and J dropped 1; count of bases not matched to a gene: 3. CDR3 size: 16 residues. CDR3 sequence: CASSVVASGGQETQYF. The CDR3 DNA reads TGTGCCAGCAGCGTAGTGGCTAGCGGGGGCCAAGAGACCCAGTACTTC.

V is TRBV4-2 and J is TRBJ2-7; D possibly corresponds to TRBD1 (6 bases). The CDR3 is 15 residues long. Trimming removed 1 base at V and 7 bases at J, with 17 bases between. CDR1 and CDR2 from the germline V gene are LGHNA and YNFKEQ. This CDR3 is CASSQGRDTWTEQYF. DNA for the CDR3: TGTGCCAGCAGCCAAGGCCGGGACACCTGGACTGAGCAGTACTTC.

The chain joins TRBV4-1 to TRBJ2-7; maybe TRBD1 (5 bases). The CDR3 consists of 14 residues. Trimming removed 1 base at V and 6 bases at J, with 13 bases between. The germline CDR1 and CDR2 sequences are MGHRA and YSYEKL. In DNA form, the CDR3 reads TGCGCCAGCAGCCAAGGAATGGGTAGGGGCGAGCAGTACTTC. Its protein product is CASSQGMGRGEQYF.

The V and J genes are TRBV7-8 and TRBJ2-2; D is perhaps TRBD1 (6 bases). This CDR3 is built from 17 residues. With 5 bases removed from V and 5 bases from J, the gap between germline ends came to 21 bases. Germline V gene lookup returns CDR1 SGHVS and CDR2 FQNEAQ. The CDR3: CASSTTGTIVLTGELFF. Written as DNA, the CDR3 is TGTGCCAGCAGCACAACCGGGACAATTGTGCTTACCGGGGAGCTGTTTTTT.

This rearrangement joins TRBV4-3 to TRBJ2-4; D gene uncertain. CDR3 length: 15 amino acids. The ends were cut back, 1 base at V and 0 bases at J, with 7 bases in the middle. Germline assignment: CDR1 LGHNA and CDR2 YSLEER. CDR3 coding DNA: TGCGCCAGCAGCCAAGGCGTCTTAGCCAAAAACATTCAGTACTTC. Residues: CASSQGVLAKNIQYF.

The chain employs TRBV28 and TRBJ2-7, with 10 bases matching TRBD1. V lost 6 bases to trimming and J lost 6 bases; unmatched junction nucleotides: 11. This CDR3 is built from 15 residues. Germline V gene lookup returns CDR1 MDHEN and CDR2 SYDVKM. The CDR3 spells CASSPLGTGDLEQYF. The CDR3 nucleotides read TGTGCCAGCAGCCCTCTCGGGACAGGGGATCTCGAGCAGTACTTC.

The rearrangement links TRBV5-4 to TRBJ1-2; 10 bases line up with TRBD1. CDR1 and CDR2 (germline): SGHNT, YYREEE (reference sequence). The ends lost 1 base at V and 4 bases at J; junction bases unmatched: 4. The length of the CDR3 is 15 residues. The CDR3 loop reads CASSLWTGGGYGYTF. CDR3 coding DNA: TGTGCCAGCAGCTTGTGGACAGGGGGGGGCTATGGCTACACCTTC. Looking up the rest from reference TRBV5-4 and TRBJ1-2 gives the full variable domain: ETGVTQSPTHLIKTRGQQVTLRCSSQSGHNTVSWYQQALGQGPQFIFQYYREEENGRGNFPPRFSGLQFPNYSSELNVNALELDDSALYLCASSLWTGGGYGYTFGSGTRLTVV.